The 19 T cell receptor beta chains listed next were all sequenced from one sample in a study of PD-1 blockade in mismatch repair-deficient tumors. Libraries were prepared by immunoSEQ multiplex PCR; TCRdb keeps only in-frame clonotypes and omits some of them. The sample has approximately 120,000 clones, about 86% seen once. The sample in question was peripheral blood, obtained 44 weeks after starting pembrolizumab. The origin of the receptors is an adult with mismatch repair-deficient cancer.

The rearrangement links TRBV7-8 to TRBJ2-7; the match to TRBD1 covers 8 bases. Germline V gene sequence: CDR1 SGHVS, CDR2 FQNEAQ. This CDR3 has 12 amino acids. J was trimmed by 6 bases and V by 5 bases; bases with no gene match: 3. The CDR3 protein is CASSRTGFEQYF. CDR3 DNA sequence: TGTGCCAGCAGCAGGACAGGGTTCGAGCAGTACTTC. Full variable domain (missing parts from reference TRBV7-8 and TRBJ2-7): GAGVSQSPRYKVAKRGQDVALRCDPISGHVSLFWYQQALGQGPEFLTYFQNEAQLDKSGLPSDRFFAERPEGSVSTLKIQRTQQEDSAVYLCASSRTGFEQYFGPGTRLTVT.

The chain carries TRBV19 and TRBJ2-1; 9 nucleotides match TRBD2. Germline V gene sequence: CDR1 LNHDA, CDR2 SQIVND (reference sequence). Trimming took 1 base from V and 5 from J; bases not matched to a gene: 3. This CDR3 spans 15 amino acids. CDR3 bases: TGTGCCAGTAGTATAGGGACTAGCGTTAACAATGAGCAGTTCTTC. Amino acids: CASSIGTSVNNEQFF.

V is TRBV7-9 and J is TRBJ2-5; 10 bases align to TRBD1. The CDR3 covers 16 residues. Germline CDR1 SEHNR, CDR2 FQNEAQ (reference sequence). Losses at the gene ends were 5 bases for V and 2 bases for J; bases not matched to a gene: 8. CDR3 in DNA: TGTGCCAGCAGCGATAGGACAGGGGGGAGGCAAGAGACCCAGTACTTC. This translates into CASSDRTGGRQETQYF. Full variable domain (missing parts from reference TRBV7-9 and TRBJ2-5): DTGVSQNPRHKITKRGQNVTFRCDPISEHNRLYWYRQTLGQGPEFLTYFQNEAQLEKSRLLSDRFSAERPKGSFSTLEIQRTEQGDSAMYLCASSDRTGGRQETQYFGPGTRLLVL.

V is TRBV18 and J is TRBJ1-1, with D maybe TRBD1 (6 bases). Germline CDR1 reads KGHSH; CDR2 reads LQKENI. Trimming cost V 3 bases and J 3 bases, with 8 bases left between them. This CDR3 is built from 13 residues. The CDR3 loop is CASSPHRDTEAFF. The CDR3 coding sequence is TGTGCCAGCTCACCGCACAGGGACACTGAAGCTTTCTTT.

The V gene is TRBV6-5, the J gene TRBJ2-2; 12 bases fit TRBD2. The junction had 6 bases not matched to a gene; V was cut back by 7 bases and J by 6 bases. The V gene's germline CDR1 is MNHEY and CDR2 SVGAGI. The CDR3 consists of 15 residues. CDR3 sequence: CASMPGLAGPGELFF. In DNA form, the CDR3 reads TGTGCCAGCATGCCGGGACTAGCGGGTCCCGGGGAGCTGTTTTTT.

The chain has TRBV2 and TRBJ1-1; 9 bases map to TRBD1. The germline gives CDR1 SNHLY, CDR2 FYNNEI. The CDR3 contains 21 residues. Trimming at V came to 4 bases and at J to 3 bases, leaving 24 bases not matched to a gene. CDR3 bases: TGTGCCAGCAGTGCGGGGGGCCTCGGGACAGGGCTGTATTTGGACGACACTGAAGCTTTCTTT. Protein product: CASSAGGLGTGLYLDDTEAFF.

This clone has only a few counts. The rearrangement joins TRBV6-4 to TRBJ2-3, with D uncertain. The CDR3 runs 13 residues. Trimming took 0 bases from V and 8 from J, leaving 9 bases between them. Germline CDR1 and CDR2: MRHNA and SNTAGT. The CDR3: CASSDSASGTQYF. DNA of the CDR3: TGTGCCAGCAGTGACTCCGCCTCTGGTACGCAGTATTTT.

The chain has TRBV30 and TRBJ2-7, with D perhaps TRBD2 (6 bases). The CDR3 contains 11 residues. V was trimmed by 4 bases and J by 7 bases, leaving 11 bases between them. Germline CDR1 is GTSNPN and CDR2 is SVGIG (reference sequence). CDR3 DNA: TGTGCCTGGACCCACGCGGGAGAGCAGTACTTC. Amino acid sequence: CAWTHAGEQYF.

J is TRBJ2-7 and V is TRBV7-2; 13 bases are shared with TRBD2. After removal of 1 base from V and 7 bases from J, the junction contained 1 base not matched to a gene. There are 14 residues in the CDR3. Germline V lookup: CDR1 SGHTA, CDR2 FQGNSA. This CDR3 is CASSLGTSGREQYF. The CDR3 bases are TGTGCCAGCAGCTTAGGGACTAGCGGGAGAGAGCAGTACTTC.

This chain connects TRBV27 to TRBJ2-7, with 7 bases fitting TRBD1. The J segment lost 5 bases and the V segment lost 5 bases, leaving 12 bases of the junction unmatched. The germline gives CDR1 MNHEY, CDR2 SMNVEV (reference sequence). The CDR3 is 15 amino acids. CDR3 coding DNA: TGTGCCAGCAGTGACATCCGGATCGACAGGGACGAGCAGTACTTC. This sequence encodes CASSDIRIDRDEQYF.

This clone was detected only a few times. The rearrangement joins TRBV6-1 to TRBJ2-5; TRBD1 aligns across 9 bases. The CDR3 is 14 amino acids. Unmatched junction bases numbered 5, after V lost 4 bases and J lost 5 bases. Germline V gene sequence: CDR1 MNHNS, CDR2 SASEGT. CDR3 nucleotide sequence: TGTGCCAGCAGTGCCGGGACAGGGTACGAGACCCAGTACTTC. Amino acids: CASSAGTGYETQYF.

The chain joins TRBV5-1 to TRBJ2-7; TRBD2 is a possible D gene (5 bases). The V end lost 0 bases, the J end lost 3 bases, and 16 bases lay between the germline ends. This CDR3 is 16 amino acids long. Germline CDR1 reads SGHRS; CDR2 reads YFSETQ. The CDR3 DNA reads as TGCGCCAGCAGCTTGGTTTCTAGCCCTTCCAGCTACGAGCAGTACTTC. It codes for CASSLVSSPSSYEQYF.

V usage is TRBV27 and J usage is TRBJ2-5; 8 nucleotides align to TRBD2. The CDR3 sequence is 18 residues long. Germline loops: CDR1 MNHEY, CDR2 SMNVEV (reference sequence). Trimming took 5 bases from V and 5 from J; bases not matched to a gene: 19. The CDR3 DNA follows: TGTGCCAGCAGTCGACTTACACCGGGACTAGGAGTGGGTGAGACCCAGTACTTC. Its translation: CASSRLTPGLGVGETQYF.

This clone came up a few times. This chain links TRBV18 with TRBJ2-6; D is uncertain. CDR1 and CDR2 from the germline V gene are KGHSH and LQKENI. V dropped 2 bases and J dropped 1 base, with 12 bases sitting between them. This CDR3 is 17 amino acids long. This chain's CDR3 is CASSPATTSSGANVLTF. CDR3 bases: TGTGCCAGCTCACCAGCAACGACCTCGTCTGGGGCCAACGTCCTGACTTTC.

The table lists this clone with a count of one. The V gene is TRBV28, the J gene TRBJ2-3; a weak D match, TRBD1 (6 bases). Looked up from germline, CDR1 is MDHEN and CDR2 is SYDVKM. The CDR3 spans 12 residues. Trimming stripped 8 bases from V and 3 bases from J, with 9 bases between. DNA for the CDR3: TGTGCCAGCGAGGGGGAAACAGATACGCAGTATTTT. As protein: CASEGETDTQYF.

V and J are TRBV5-1 and TRBJ2-6; D is perhaps TRBD1 (6 bases). This CDR3 contains 16 residues. The germline V and J ends were trimmed by 4 bases and 3 bases, with 14 bases remaining between them. Per germline, CDR1 SGHRS and CDR2 YFSETQ. The CDR3 loop is CASSPEGVYGANVLTF. CDR3 in DNA: TGCGCCAGCAGCCCCGAGGGGGTCTATGGGGCCAACGTCCTGACTTTC.

CDR3 bases: TGTGCCAGCAGCTTAGGTGGGACAGGGAGCTCCTACGAGCAGTACTTC. Translated, it gives CASSLGGTGSSYEQYF. The chain joins TRBV7-9 to TRBJ2-7; 9 bases agree with TRBD1. The V segment lost 1 base and the J segment 0 bases; nucleotides outside the gene matches: 4. CDR3 length: 16 amino acids. Germline V gives CDR1 SEHNR, CDR2 FQNEAQ (reference sequence).

CDR3 amino acids: CAWSVVGEQYF. CDR3 in DNA: TGTGCCTGGAGTGTAGTAGGAGAGCAGTACTTC. The chain is built from TRBV30 and TRBJ2-7; D is unresolved. The germline V gene encodes CDR1 GTSNPN and CDR2 SVGIG (reference sequence). The CDR3 spans 11 residues. V lost 0 bases, J lost 7 bases, and 7 bases lay in between.

This clone was detected once. V is TRBV27 and J is TRBJ1-5; 8 nucleotides line up with TRBD1. The CDR3 consists of 19 residues. Germline lookup yields CDR1 MNHEY and CDR2 SMNVEV (reference sequence). V gave up 3 bases and J gave up 9 bases; unmatched junction bases: 22. The CDR3 DNA follows: TGTGCCAGCAGTTTGACCCCTGGGCGGGCAGGGGGCTCCCGTGTGCCCCAGCATTTT. Its translation: CASSLTPGRAGGSRVPQHF.